This record concerns one TCR beta chain sequence. Original processing notes: Estimation of nucleated cell counts relied on the amplification of reference gene primers. Sequencing used immunoSEQ multiplex PCR; TCRdb keeps in-frame clones, though not all of them. The V and J calls and clone size are taken from that table; D and trimming were inferred from the DNA. The table includes some 43,000 clones, more than 80% detected once. This sample was taken from a study of blood T cell repertoires in COVID-19. Whole-study context: The study drew acute and convalescent COVID-19 samples from the United States, Italy and Spain.

The receptor was isolated from a man aged 50 to 59 with active or convalescent COVID-19. Sequences were obtained from peripheral blood.

The CDR3 sequence: CASTPGTGSNQPQHF. As DNA, the CDR3 is TGTGCCAGTACCCCCGGGACAGGGTCCAATCAGCCCCAGCATTTT. The chain links TRBV19 to TRBJ1-5; 9 positions match TRBD1. Germline loops: CDR1 LNHDA, CDR2 SQIVND (reference sequence). The V and J ends lost 7 bases and 3 bases, in that order; junction bases with no gene match: 7. The CDR3 length is 15 residues.